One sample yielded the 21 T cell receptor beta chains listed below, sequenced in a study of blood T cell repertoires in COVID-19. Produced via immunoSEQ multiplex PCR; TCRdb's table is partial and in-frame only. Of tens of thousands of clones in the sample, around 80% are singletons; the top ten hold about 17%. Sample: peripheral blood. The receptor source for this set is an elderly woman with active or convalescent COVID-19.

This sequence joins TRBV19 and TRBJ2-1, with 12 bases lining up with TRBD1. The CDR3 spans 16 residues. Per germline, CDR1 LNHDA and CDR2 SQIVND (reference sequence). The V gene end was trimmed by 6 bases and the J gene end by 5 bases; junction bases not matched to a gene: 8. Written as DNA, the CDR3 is TGTGCCAGTAGGGGACAGGGGGCATCCCAGGACAATGAGCAGTTCTTC. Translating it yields CASRGQGASQDNEQFF.

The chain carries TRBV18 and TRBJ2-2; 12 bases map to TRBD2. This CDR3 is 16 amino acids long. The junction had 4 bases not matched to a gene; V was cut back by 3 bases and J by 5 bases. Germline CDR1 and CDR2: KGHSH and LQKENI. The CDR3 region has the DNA TGTGCCAGCTCACCCGCCGGGACTAGCGGGACCGGGGAGCTGTTTTTT. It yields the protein CASSPAGTSGTGELFF.

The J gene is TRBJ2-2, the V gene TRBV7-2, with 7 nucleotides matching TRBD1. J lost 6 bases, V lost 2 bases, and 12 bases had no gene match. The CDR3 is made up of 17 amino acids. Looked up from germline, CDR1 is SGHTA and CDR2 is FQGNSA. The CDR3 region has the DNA TGTGCCAGCAGCTTATTCCCAACAGGGGATTCGGCCGGGGAGCTGTTTTTT. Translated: CASSLFPTGDSAGELFF.

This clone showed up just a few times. The CDR3 nucleotides are TGTGCCAGCAGTTTAAGGGGGTCTGGGGCCAACGTCCTGACTTTC. It specifies CASSLRGSGANVLTF. The chain couples TRBV27 to TRBJ2-6; possible D gene TRBD1, 6 bases. V shed 2 bases and J shed 1 base, with 6 bases lying between them. Germline CDR1 is MNHEY and CDR2 is SMNVEV (reference sequence). This CDR3 spans 15 amino acids.

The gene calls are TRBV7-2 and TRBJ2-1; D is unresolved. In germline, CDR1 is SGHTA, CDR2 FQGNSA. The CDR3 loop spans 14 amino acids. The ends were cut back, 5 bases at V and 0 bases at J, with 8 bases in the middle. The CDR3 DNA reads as TGTGCCAGCAGCCCCCACGGCTCCTACAATGAGCAGTTCTTC. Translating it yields CASSPHGSYNEQFF. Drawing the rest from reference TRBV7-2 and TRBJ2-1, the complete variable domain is GAGVSQSPSNKVTEKGKDVELRCDPISGHTALYWYRQSLGQGLEFLIYFQGNSAPDKSGLPSDRFSAERTGGSVSTLTIQRTQQEDSAVYLCASSPHGSYNEQFFGPGTRLTVL.

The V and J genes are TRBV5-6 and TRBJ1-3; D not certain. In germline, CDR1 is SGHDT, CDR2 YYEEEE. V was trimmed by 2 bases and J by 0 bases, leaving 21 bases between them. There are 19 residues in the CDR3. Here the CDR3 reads CASSFVIQSGMSSGNTIYF. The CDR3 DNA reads TGTGCCAGCAGCTTCGTTATCCAGTCAGGAATGAGCTCTGGAAACACCATATATTTT.

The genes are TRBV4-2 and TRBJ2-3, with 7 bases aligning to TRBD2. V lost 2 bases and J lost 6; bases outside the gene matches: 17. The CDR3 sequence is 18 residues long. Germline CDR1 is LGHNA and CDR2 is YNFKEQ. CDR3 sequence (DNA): TGTGCCAGCAGCCAACAGTCTGCTAGCGGAACCCTTATGGATACGCAGTATTTT. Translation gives CASSQQSASGTLMDTQYF.

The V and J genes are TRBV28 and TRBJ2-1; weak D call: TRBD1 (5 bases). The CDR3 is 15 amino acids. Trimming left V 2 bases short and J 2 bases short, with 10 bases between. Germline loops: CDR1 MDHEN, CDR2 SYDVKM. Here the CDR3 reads CASSLDQGAYNEQFF. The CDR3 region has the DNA TGTGCCAGCAGTTTAGATCAGGGTGCCTACAATGAGCAGTTCTTC.

Written as DNA, the CDR3 is TGTGCCAGCAGCTCCTACACCGGGGAGCTGTTTTTT. Translating it yields CASSSYTGELFF. The rearrangement uses TRBV5-5 and TRBJ2-2; D ambiguous. The ends were cut back, 3 bases at V and 3 bases at J, with 3 bases in the middle. The CDR3 has 12 amino acids. In germline, CDR1 is SGHKS, CDR2 YYEKEE (reference sequence).

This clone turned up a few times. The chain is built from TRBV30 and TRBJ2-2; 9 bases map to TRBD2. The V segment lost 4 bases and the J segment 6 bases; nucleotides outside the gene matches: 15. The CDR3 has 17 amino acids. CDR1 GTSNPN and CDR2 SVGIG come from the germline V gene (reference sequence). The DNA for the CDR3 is TGTGCCTGGACCCCCGGGGTGATAGCGGGAGAACCCGGGGAGCTGTTTTTT. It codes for CAWTPGVIAGEPGELFF.

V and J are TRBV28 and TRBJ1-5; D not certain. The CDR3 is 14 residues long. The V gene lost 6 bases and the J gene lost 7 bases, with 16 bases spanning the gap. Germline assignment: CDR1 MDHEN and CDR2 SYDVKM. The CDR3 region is CASSPEAKMQPQHF. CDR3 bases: TGTGCCAGCAGCCCCGAGGCGAAGATGCAGCCCCAGCATTTT.

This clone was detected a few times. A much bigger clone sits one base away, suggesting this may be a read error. The CDR3 DNA reads TGTGCCAGCAGTCCGACAGACTATGGCTACACCTTC. Protein: CASSPTDYGYTF. V usage is TRBV28 and J usage is TRBJ1-2, with TRBD1 as a possible D gene (5 bases). This CDR3 comprises 12 residues. CDR1 is MDHEN, CDR2 SYDVKM, per germline. Trimming removed 5 bases from V and 3 bases from J, with 7 bases in between.

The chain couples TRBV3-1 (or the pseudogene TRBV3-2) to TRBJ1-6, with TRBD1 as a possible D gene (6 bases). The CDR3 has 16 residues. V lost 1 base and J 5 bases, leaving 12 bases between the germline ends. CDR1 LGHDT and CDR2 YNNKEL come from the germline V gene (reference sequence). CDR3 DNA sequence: TGTGCCAGCAGCCAAGTAGTGACAGGAAATAATTCACCCCTCCACTTT. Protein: CASSQVVTGNNSPLHF.

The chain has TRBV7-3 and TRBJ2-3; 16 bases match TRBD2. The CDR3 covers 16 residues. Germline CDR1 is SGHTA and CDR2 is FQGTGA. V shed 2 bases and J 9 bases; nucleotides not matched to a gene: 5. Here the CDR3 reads CASSLASGLAGGTQYF. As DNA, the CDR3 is TGTGCCAGCAGCTTAGCCTCGGGACTAGCGGGGGGGACGCAGTATTTT.

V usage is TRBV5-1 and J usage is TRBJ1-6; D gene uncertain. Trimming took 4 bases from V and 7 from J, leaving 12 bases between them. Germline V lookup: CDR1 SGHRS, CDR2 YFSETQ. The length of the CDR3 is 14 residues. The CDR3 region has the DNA TGCGCCAGCAGCATTCGACAAACCAATTCACCCCTCCACTTT. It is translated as CASSIRQTNSPLHF.

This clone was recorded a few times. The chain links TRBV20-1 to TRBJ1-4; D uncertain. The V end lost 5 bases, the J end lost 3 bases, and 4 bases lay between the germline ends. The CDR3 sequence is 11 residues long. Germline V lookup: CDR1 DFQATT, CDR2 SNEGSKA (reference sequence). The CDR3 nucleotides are TGCAGTGCTCCCTCTAATGAAAAACTGTTTTTT. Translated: CSAPSNEKLFF.

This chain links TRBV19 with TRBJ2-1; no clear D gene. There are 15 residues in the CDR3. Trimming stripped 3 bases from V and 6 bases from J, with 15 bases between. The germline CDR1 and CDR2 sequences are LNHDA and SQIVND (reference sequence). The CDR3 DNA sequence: TGTGCCAGTAGTATCCGTAGGAACGGAGCCAATGAGCAGTTCTTC. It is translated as CASSIRRNGANEQFF.

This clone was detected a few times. In DNA form, the CDR3 reads TGTGCCAGCAGTTTTGGACAGGGGGAGACCCAGTACTTC. Encoded protein: CASSFGQGETQYF. The V and J genes are TRBV12-3 or TRBV12-4 and TRBJ2-5, with 9 bases fitting TRBD1. V lost 3 bases and J lost 5; bases outside the gene matches: 1. This CDR3 is built from 13 residues.

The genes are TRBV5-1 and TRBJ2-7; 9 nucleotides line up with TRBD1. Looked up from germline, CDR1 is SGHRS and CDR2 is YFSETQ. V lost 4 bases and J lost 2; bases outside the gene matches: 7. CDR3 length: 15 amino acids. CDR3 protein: CASSLRTGDAYEQYF. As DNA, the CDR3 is TGCGCCAGCAGCCTCCGGACAGGGGACGCCTACGAGCAGTACTTC.

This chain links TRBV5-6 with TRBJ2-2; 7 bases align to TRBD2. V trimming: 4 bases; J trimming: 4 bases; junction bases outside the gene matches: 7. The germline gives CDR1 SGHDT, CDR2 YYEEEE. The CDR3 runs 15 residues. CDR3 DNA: TGTGCCAGCAGCGATAGCGGGCGAAGCACCGGGGAGCTGTTTTTT. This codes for CASSDSGRSTGELFF.

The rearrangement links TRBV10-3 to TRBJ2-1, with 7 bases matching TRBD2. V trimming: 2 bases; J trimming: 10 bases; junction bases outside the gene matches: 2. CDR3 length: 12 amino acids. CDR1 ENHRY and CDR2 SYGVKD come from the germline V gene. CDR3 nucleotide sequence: TGTGCCATCAGTGAGGGGGAGGGGGAGCAGTTCTTC. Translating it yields CAISEGEGEQFF.